This T cell receptor (beta chain) was captured by sequencing in a study of shared clonotypes between healthy human individuals. Looking at the study overall: Researchers assigned three CD4 naive, three CD4 memory, two CD8 naive and one CD8 memory plate to each donor. Study-wide results and caveats: The low donor count limited represented genetic and exposure-history diversity.

This clone was found once. Its antigen is unidentified. Sequencing used immunoSEQ multiplex PCR; TCRdb keeps in-frame clones, though not all of them. The sample contains approximately 640,000 clones, roughly 78% of which appear only once. Germline-derived CDR1 and CDR2 are MDHEN and SYDVKM. Trimming left V 4 bases short and J 4 bases short, with 13 bases between. The CDR3 is 14 amino acids. Sequencing was done on a sample of memory CD4+ T cells sorted from blood. The subset was: CD45RA-negative fraction. The TCR comes from a woman aged 30 to 39 in good health. The rearrangement links TRBV28 to TRBJ2-5; D is undetermined. CDR3 sequence: CASSYLVGPETQYF. In nucleotides, the CDR3 is TGTGCCAGCAGTTACCTTGTAGGCCCAGAGACCCAGTACTTC. Together with reference TRBV28 and TRBJ2-5, the CDR3 gives the full variable domain: DVKVTQSSRYLVKRTGEKVFLECVQDMDHENMFWYRQDPGLGLRLIYFSYDVKMKEKGDIPEGYSVSREKKERFSLILESASTNQTSMYLCASSYLVGPETQYFGPGTRLLVL.